The present T cell receptor beta chain was sequenced within a study of OX40 agonist ivuxolimab in advanced cancers. Across the whole study: Across the patients, intravenous ivuxolimab was delivered every 2 weeks at 0.01 to 10 mg/kg. Partial responses were achieved by three patients: one hepatocellular carcinoma, two cutaneous melanoma. Study-level results: Clonal expansion was among the lowest in partial responders at 0.1-3.0 mg/kg, especially CD8+. Researchers report that CD8+ T cells had, on average, more expanded clones than CD4+.

From germline, CDR1 is MNHEY and CDR2 SVGAGI. The CDR3 consists of 15 residues. J lost 0 bases, V lost 5 bases, and 6 bases had no gene match. Here immunoSEQ multiplex PCR was the method, and the copy in TCRdb shows in-frame clones only, minus some. The sample includes 95,000 to 150,000 clones, around 93% of them seen just once. As to this clone: Antigen specificity is unknown.

The origin of this receptor is an adult with an advanced solid tumor such as melanoma, head and neck, liver or kidney cancer. The sequencing here drew on CD4+ or CD8+ T cells sorted from blood, taken in a trial of the OX40 agonist ivuxolimab. The rearrangement uses TRBV6-5 and TRBJ1-2, with 7 bases lining up with TRBD1. CDR3 residues: CASSRDSRANYGYTF. CDR3 nucleotide sequence: TGTGCCAGCAGTAGGGACAGTAGGGCTAACTATGGCTACACCTTC.